This T cell receptor (beta chain) was sequenced in a study of beta chain features in type 1 diabetes (dated by TCRdb to 2016 to 2019). For the study in its entirety: Patients and healthy donors did not differ in mean age, gender distribution, total cell number or subset yield. A total of 100 million to 140 million sorted cells were examined across all samples, and the number of cells per subset was strongly correlated with RNA yield. The study compared TCRB repertoires of sorted circulating CD4+ T cell subsets between recently diagnosed type 1 diabetes patients and matched healthy donors. Whereas all 28 donors provided naive and central memory subsets, regulatory and stem cell-like memory subsets were isolated from just 8 patients and roughly eight healthy donors.

Each donor gave one peripheral blood draw, averaging approximately 120 mL, which was collected into heparinised tubes. A BD FACSAria II was used to sort naive, central memory, regulatory and stem cell-like memory CD4+ T cells with a panel that included CD45RO, CCR7, CD25, CD127, CD95 and CD27. Purity was above 95% for every sorted population. PBMCs were isolated immediately by Lymphoprep density gradient centrifugation and stained directly without culture. Samples were stained and sorted in pairs, with one healthy donor and one patient per experiment, so that batch effects were minimized. From a lookup of the germline V gene, CDR1 and CDR2 are MNHEY and SVGAGI. Including cysteine and phenylalanine, the CDR3 has 12 amino acids. Of the read, only the CDR3 DNA is kept; its 36 bases are in frame from base 1. Trimming takes 6 bases from V and 3 bases from J, and the germline ends sit 9 bases apart. The entire isolated RNA was reverse transcribed using the High Capacity cDNA Reverse Transcription Kit, and thus expressed TCRB transcripts were sequenced. Deep immunoSEQ sequencing was performed on naive, central memory and regulatory T cell samples, with an average of around 3.4 million total reads per sample. Sorted cells were lysed in RLT buffer, and RNA was extracted using DNase-treated RNeasy Micro or Mini kits according to cell number. Each cell subset was processed on its own to prevent cross-contamination, while patient and healthy donor samples were processed together. Using the immunoSEQ multiplex PCR, TCRB sequences were amplified from cDNA into 87-bp fragments spanning the CDR3 region. Amplicons were sequenced on the Illumina HiSeq platform. The original methods were these. Synthetic template baselines were used to correct PCR bias computationally, reads within Hamming distance 2 were collapsed together, and singletons that could not be merged were discarded. Reads were aligned to IMGT to assign V, D and J genes, CDR3 length, and insertions or deletions at six rearrangement sites. Within each subset, clonotype counts were normalized to sorted cell number, after which true diversity and Gini coefficients were computed with the tcR R package. The overlap coefficient, calculated on TCRB nucleotide sequences, was used to measure repertoire sharing. Out-of-frame TCRB sequences from naive cells were analyzed as a proxy for the pre-selection repertoire. Not all clones reach the TCRdb copy of this immuneACCESS table, which keeps in-frame sequences only. Checked studies attribute under half of the gap to unresolved V genes and leave the rest unexplained. The DNA gave D and trimming, while V, J and clone size come from that table. The sample has over 700,000 clones on record, roughly a sixth of them singletons. 0.023% of the sample comes from the top ten.

For this clone: Its antigen is still unknown. Within one base of it there is no much larger clone, and no base qualities were kept.

What the work shows at the level of the full study, not this receptor alone: Because cDNA rather than genomic DNA was sequenced, highly expressing activated cells could have been over-represented, although no difference in activation and CD3 levels was found between groups. Because small numbers of individuals were included in the HLA sub-analyses, any influence of HLA type on TCRB rearrangement was left unresolved. Naive, central memory and regulatory TCRB repertoires appeared to be more alike among patients than among healthy donors. A moderate but significant shortening of TCRB CDR3 length was observed in type 1 diabetes patients in all four CD4+ subsets. Shorter templates might be favored by PCR, yet because patient and control samples were amplified and corrected together, any such skew would affect both groups equally. Fewer insertions and more nucleotide deletions at VDJ recombination sites were observed in patients with type 1 diabetes, implying thymic rearrangement abnormalities.

This receptor chain uses TRBV6-5 and TRBJ2-7; the D region possibly corresponds to TRBD1 (5 bases align). The receptor's source is a young woman in good health. Sequenced sample: naive CD4+ T cells from blood. This specimen's cell subset or site label, per the study, means: true naive CD4+ T cells. CDR3 sequence: CASRTENYEQYF. The nucleotide sequence is given as TGTGCCAGCAGGACAGAGAACTACGAGCAGTACTTC.